This T cell receptor (beta chain) was captured in a study of blood T cell repertoires in COVID-19. Method: immunoSEQ multiplex PCR; TCRdb's copy keeps in-frame clones and lacks some. The profile covers some 310,000 clones, with over 85% appearing a single time and over 9% taken by the ten largest. Trimming took 6 bases from V and 3 from J; bases not matched to a gene: 10. CDR1 is MDHEN, CDR2 SYDVKM, per germline. This CDR3 has 15 amino acids. The sample holds one count of this clone. Sequencing was performed on PBMCs or T cells enriched from blood (not recorded which). The rearrangement uses TRBV28 and TRBJ1-2; 7 bases are a match to TRBD1. This sequence originates from a woman younger than 45 who had recovered from COVID-19. DNA for the CDR3: TGTGCCAGCAGATCGACAGGGTACCCAGACTATGGCTACACCTTC. Its translation: CASRSTGYPDYGYTF.